A selection of T cell receptor beta chains follows, all from one sample in a study of T cells after yellow fever vaccination. TCRdb recomputed calls from the 5' RACE reads with MiXCR, one row per CDR3 protein. The data show a few hundred thousand distinct CDR3 sequences, approximately 7% seen once. The material was PBMCs, obtained approximately 47 days after the first yellow fever vaccination. The receptors here all came from a man aged 18 to 30 who received the YFV17D yellow fever vaccine. CDR3s include the opening cysteine and the closing phenylalanine or tryptophan. A D gene is named only where the DNA matches it firmly. Size tells how often a clone was seen (once, few, many) or the class of an expanded clone, and some rows leave it out.

D	V	size	J	CDR3	DNA
TRBD1	TRBV30	many	TRBJ1-2	CASGQGRRINYGYTF	TGTGCCTCCGGACAGGGGCGACGAATTAACTATGGCTACACCTTC
TRBD1	TRBV6-1	many	TRBJ2-7	CASNLQGAYEQYF	TGTGCCAGCAACTTACAGGGGGCCTACGAGCAGTACTTC
.	TRBV5-1	many	TRBJ2-7	CASRGLPDPAYEQYF	TGCGCCAGCAGAGGCCTCCCGGACCCGGCCTACGAGCAGTACTTC
TRBD1	TRBV4-1	few	TRBJ1-6	CASSHTPGQALNSPLHF	TGCGCCAGCAGCCATACCCCGGGACAGGCTTTGAATTCACCCCTCCACTTT
TRBD1	TRBV10-3	few	TRBJ2-5	CAISGGLDRGETQYF	TGTGCCATCAGTGGGGGCCTGGACAGGGGGGAGACCCAGTACTTC
TRBD1	TRBV6-5	.	TRBJ1-6	CASSSGGSPLHF	TGTGCCAGCAGTTCAGGGGGCTCACCCCTCCACTTT
.	TRBV5-8	few	TRBJ2-5	CASSLPHLGETQYF	TGTGCCAGCAGCTTGCCCCACCTCGGAGAGACCCAGTACTTC
.	TRBV19	.	TRBJ2-7	CASRRTTGFSYEQYF	TGTGCCAGTAGACGGACGACAGGTTTCTCCTACGAGCAGTACTTC
.	TRBV12-3/TRBV12-4	.	TRBJ1-5	CASSFLVGQDSNQPQHF	TGTGCCAGCAGTTTTCTAGTAGGCCAGGATAGCAATCAGCCCCAGCATTTT
TRBD2	TRBV6-1	many	TRBJ2-3	CASRRLAGETDTQYF	TGTGCCAGCAGGAGACTAGCGGGGGAGACAGATACGCAGTATTTT
.	TRBV4-1	.	TRBJ2-1	CASSQGTGPNEQFF	TGCGCCAGCAGCCAAGGGACTGGACCTAATGAGCAGTTCTTC
.	TRBV5-5	few	TRBJ1-1	CASSLERLGMNTEAFF	TGTGCCAGCAGCTTGGAGCGGTTGGGTATGAACACTGAAGCTTTCTTT
.	TRBV21-1	few	TRBJ2-3	CASSTWGSTDTQYF	TGTGCCAGCAGCACTTGGGGCAGCACAGATACGCAGTATTTT
.	TRBV20-1	.	TRBJ2-1	CSAMSQGQNEQFF	TGCAGTGCTATGAGTCAGGGTCAAAATGAGCAGTTCTTC
.	TRBV7-2	.	TRBJ1-5	CASSLTGSGNQPQHF	TGTGCCAGCAGCTTAACAGGGTCTGGCAATCAGCCCCAGCATTTT
.	TRBV20-1	few	TRBJ2-3	CSAREMSADTQYF	TGCAGTGCTAGAGAGATGTCGGCAGATACGCAGTATTTT
.	TRBV19	few	TRBJ1-5	CAAGVPPGPQHF	TGTGCCGCCGGGGTGCCTCCGGGGCCCCAGCATTTT
.	TRBV20-1	.	TRBJ1-2	CSAPGDLGGYGYTF	TGCAGTGCCCCCGGGGATCTTGGGGGTTATGGCTACACCTTC
.	TRBV19	few	TRBJ2-4	CASSIRGVKNIQYF	TGTGCCAGTAGTATTCGGGGAGTCAAAAACATTCAGTACTTC
.	TRBV5-6	.	TRBJ2-1	CASSWGGGGSNEQFF	TGTGCCAGCAGCTGGGGGGGCGGCGGGTCCAATGAGCAGTTCTTC
TRBD2	TRBV7-2	few	TRBJ2-7	CASSFYVAGGSYEQYF	TGTGCCAGCAGCTTTTACGTAGCGGGGGGGTCCTACGAGCAGTACTTC
TRBD2	TRBV20-1	.	TRBJ2-1	CSARPTLAGGREQFF	TGCAGTGCTAGACCAACGCTAGCGGGGGGGCGGGAGCAGTTCTTC
.	TRBV12-3/TRBV12-4	many	TRBJ2-2	CASSQRGASTGELFF	TGTGCCAGCAGTCAACGGGGGGCCAGCACCGGGGAGCTGTTTTTT
.	TRBV18	many	TRBJ1-5	CASSRGGSNQPQHF	TGTGCCAGCTCACGCGGGGGAAGCAATCAGCCCCAGCATTTT
.	TRBV29-1	.	TRBJ2-7	CSVEGGLNYEQYF	TGCAGCGTTGAAGGGGGGCTGAACTACGAGCAGTACTTC
TRBD1	TRBV11-2	few	TRBJ1-5	CASSQPKQGRQPQHF	TGTGCCAGCAGCCAACCAAAACAGGGGCGTCAGCCCCAGCATTTT
.	TRBV27	.	TRBJ1-5	CASGIWGVGQPQHF	TGTGCCAGCGGCATCTGGGGGGTAGGTCAGCCCCAGCATTTT
TRBD1	TRBV19	few	TRBJ2-6	CASRKLGGPSLSGANVLTF	TGTGCCAGTAGGAAACTAGGGGGCCCATCTCTCTCTGGGGCCAACGTCCTGACTTTC
TRBD2	TRBV10-2	.	TRBJ2-3	CASSSSGTSTQYF	TGCGCCAGCAGTTCCTCCGGGACTAGCACGCAGTATTTT
.	TRBV20-1	few	TRBJ2-3	CSASSPRRTDTQYF	TGCAGTGCCTCTAGCCCCAGAAGAACAGATACGCAGTATTTT
TRBD1	TRBV29-1	many	TRBJ1-2	CSSWDRRYQGYTF	TGCAGCTCCTGGGACAGGAGATATCAAGGCTACACCTTC
.	TRBV4-1	.	TRBJ2-3	CASSPGPTADTQYF	TGCGCCAGCAGCCCGGGACCCACAGCGGATACGCAGTATTTT
TRBD1	TRBV10-3	many	TRBJ2-5	CAISDPRTGGMETQYF	TGTGCCATCAGTGACCCTAGGACAGGGGGAATGGAGACCCAGTACTTC
.	TRBV12-3/TRBV12-4	.	TRBJ1-1	CASSLARAQGTEAFF	TGTGCCAGCAGTTTGGCGCGGGCCCAAGGGACTGAAGCTTTCTTT
.	TRBV4-1	.	TRBJ1-1	CASQDWYAGGNTEAFF	TGCGCCAGCCAAGATTGGTACGCCGGGGGGAACACTGAAGCTTTCTTT
.	TRBV21-1	.	TRBJ1-1	CASSKAPGAYSNTEAFF	TGTGCCAGCAGCAAAGCTCCGGGGGCGTACTCGAACACTGAAGCTTTCTTT
TRBD1	TRBV7-3	few	TRBJ2-3	CASSSPPGTGTDTQYF	TGTGCCAGCAGCTCCCCACCCGGGACAGGCACAGATACGCAGTATTTT
.	TRBV4-1	few	TRBJ2-1	CASSQVLDFSYNEQFF	TGCGCCAGCAGCCAAGTCTTGGATTTCTCCTACAATGAGCAGTTCTTC
.	TRBV4-3	few	TRBJ1-6	CASSQEGQYNSPLHF	TGCGCCAGCAGCCAAGAGGGCCAGTATAATTCACCCCTCCACTTT
.	TRBV12-3/TRBV12-4	few	TRBJ2-3	CASSLGLRTDTQYF	TGTGCCAGCAGCCTAGGACTACGCACAGATACGCAGTATTTT
TRBD2	TRBV6-5	many	TRBJ2-7	CASSYSGALAGDLGNEQYF	TGTGCCAGCAGTTACTCGGGGGCTCTAGCGGGGGACCTGGGGAACGAGCAGTACTTC
.	TRBV3-1	.	TRBJ1-1	CASRQDGLNTEAFF	TGTGCCAGCAGACAAGACGGGCTGAACACTGAAGCTTTCTTT
.	TRBV5-4	many	TRBJ2-5	CASSLGVEAKETQYF	TGTGCCAGCAGCTTGGGGGTTGAAGCGAAGGAGACCCAGTACTTC